The following is a TCR beta chain sequence with its context. Every patient experienced relapse after autologous stem cell transplantation, and brentuximab vedotin exposure varied. The CDR3 spans 11 residues. The germline V and J ends were trimmed by 1 base and 10 bases, with 7 bases remaining between them. Germline values: CDR1 SGHNT, CDR2 YENEEA. These data come from a study of PD-1 blockade in classical Hodgkin lymphoma. Generated by immunoSEQ multiplex PCR, the TCRdb table keeps only in-frame clones and is missing some. The table includes more than 50,000 clones, about 70% detected once. The specimen comprised peripheral blood mononuclear cells (PBMCs), sampled before the second cycle of nivolumab. V gene TRBV11-3 combines with J gene TRBJ1-1; D is uncertain. The sequence derives from a human donor with classical Hodgkin lymphoma. The CDR3 is CASSLGRRAFF. The CDR3 DNA reads as TGTGCCAGCAGCTTAGGACGGAGAGCTTTCTTT.